A selection of T cell receptor beta chains follows, all from one sample in a study of blood T cell repertoires in COVID-19. Sequencing used immunoSEQ multiplex PCR; TCRdb keeps in-frame clones, though not all of them. Among about 170,000 clones listed, 84% were seen once. Sequencing was performed on peripheral blood. Receptors were obtained from a man between 40 and 49 years old who had recovered from COVID-19. CDR3s include the opening cysteine and the closing phenylalanine or tryptophan. A D gene is named only where the DNA matches it firmly. Rows give clone size only sometimes, using once, few, many, or a class for an expanded clone.

size | J | D | V | CDR3 | DNA
few | TRBJ2-1 | . | TRBV15 | CATSRDRNEQFF | TGTGCCACCAGCAGAGACCGTAATGAGCAGTTCTTC
. | TRBJ2-3 | . | TRBV19 | CASSRTGSTDTQYF | TGTGCCAGTAGTAGGACGGGAAGCACAGATACGCAGTATTTT
once | TRBJ2-7 | . | TRBV3-1/TRBV3-2 | CASSYSSYEQYF | TGTGCCAGCAGCTACAGCTCCTACGAGCAGTACTTC
. | TRBJ1-1 | . | TRBV21-1 | CASSKIINLGHQNTEAFF | TGTGCCAGCAGCAAAATAATCAACCTGGGCCACCAAAACACTGAAGCTTTCTTT
. | TRBJ2-1 | TRBD2 | TRBV9 | CASSAGLAVNEQFF | TGTGCCAGCAGCGCGGGACTAGCGGTAAATGAGCAGTTCTTC
. | TRBJ2-3 | . | TRBV6-2/TRBV6-3 | CASSYGAGTQYF | TGTGCCAGCAGTTACGGGGCCGGAACGCAGTATTTT
. | TRBJ2-1 | TRBD2 | TRBV30 | CAWSVPGLAGNEQFF | TGTGCCTGGAGTGTACCGGGACTAGCGGGAAATGAGCAGTTCTTC
. | TRBJ1-2 | TRBD1 | TRBV29-1 | CSVAGGEGYTF | TGCAGCGTTGCAGGGGGAGAGGGCTACACCTTC
. | TRBJ2-7 | TRBD1 | TRBV7-2 | CASSLTVGGTYEQYF | TGTGCCAGCAGCTTGACCGTAGGGGGCACCTACGAGCAGTACTTC
. | TRBJ2-2 | . | TRBV28 | CASSFLGAGSTGELFF | TGTGCCAGCAGTTTTTTAGGGGCAGGTAGCACCGGGGAGCTGTTTTTT
. | TRBJ1-1 | TRBD1 | TRBV27 | CASSLTPPGQGNTEAFF | TGTGCCAGCAGTTTAACCCCACCGGGACAGGGGAACACTGAAGCTTTCTTT
. | TRBJ1-2 | . | TRBV11-3 | CASSPVALGGRGYTF | TGTGCCAGCAGCCCCGTCGCCTTGGGAGGACGCGGCTACACCTTC
. | TRBJ1-1 | . | TRBV7-9 | CASRSTGVEAFF | TGTGCCAGCAGATCGACAGGAGTCGAAGCTTTCTTT
. | TRBJ2-3 | TRBD1 | TRBV5-4 | CASSPPTGNTDTQYF | TGTGCCAGCAGCCCACCGACAGGGAACACAGATACGCAGTATTTT
. | TRBJ2-2 | . | TRBV4-3 | CASSQDYTPGRELFF | TGCGCCAGCAGCCAAGATTACACCCCAGGAAGGGAGCTGTTTTTT
. | TRBJ2-2 | . | TRBV6-2/TRBV6-3 | CASIPDEATNTGELFF | TGTGCCAGCATCCCTGACGAGGCAACGAACACCGGGGAGCTGTTTTTT